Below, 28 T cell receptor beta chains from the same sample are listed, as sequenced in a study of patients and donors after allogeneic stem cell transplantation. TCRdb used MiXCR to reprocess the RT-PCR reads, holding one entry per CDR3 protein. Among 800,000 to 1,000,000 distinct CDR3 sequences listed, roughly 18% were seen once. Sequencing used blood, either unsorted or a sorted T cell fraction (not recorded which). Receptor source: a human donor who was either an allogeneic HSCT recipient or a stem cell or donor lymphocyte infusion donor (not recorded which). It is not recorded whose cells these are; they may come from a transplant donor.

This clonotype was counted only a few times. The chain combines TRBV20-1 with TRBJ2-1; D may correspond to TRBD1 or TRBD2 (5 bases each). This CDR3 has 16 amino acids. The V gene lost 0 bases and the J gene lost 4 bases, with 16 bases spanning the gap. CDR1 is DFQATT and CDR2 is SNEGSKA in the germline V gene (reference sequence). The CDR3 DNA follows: TGCAGTGCTAGAGATACAGGCGGGTCCACATACAATGAGCAGTTCTTC. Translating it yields CSARDTGGSTYNEQFF.

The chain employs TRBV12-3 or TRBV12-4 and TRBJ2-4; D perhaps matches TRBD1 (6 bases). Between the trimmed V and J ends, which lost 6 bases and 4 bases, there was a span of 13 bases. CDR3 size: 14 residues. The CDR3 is CASRNRDTKNIQYF. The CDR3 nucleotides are TGTGCCAGCAGGAACCGGGACACAAAAAACATTCAGTACTTC.

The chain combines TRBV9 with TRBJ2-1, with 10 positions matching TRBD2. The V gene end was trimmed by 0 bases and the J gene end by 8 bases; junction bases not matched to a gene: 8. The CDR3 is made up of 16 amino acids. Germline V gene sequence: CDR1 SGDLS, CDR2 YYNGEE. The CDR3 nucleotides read TGTGCCAGCAGCGTAGGGCTAGCGGGAGTTGAGGATGAGCAGTTCTTC. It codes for CASSVGLAGVEDEQFF.

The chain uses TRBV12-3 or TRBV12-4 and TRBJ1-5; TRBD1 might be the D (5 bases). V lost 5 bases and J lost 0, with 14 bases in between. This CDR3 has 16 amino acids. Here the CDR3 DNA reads TGTGCCAGCAGTGAAAGGACACCTTATAGCAATCAGCCCCAGCATTTT. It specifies CASSERTPYSNQPQHF.

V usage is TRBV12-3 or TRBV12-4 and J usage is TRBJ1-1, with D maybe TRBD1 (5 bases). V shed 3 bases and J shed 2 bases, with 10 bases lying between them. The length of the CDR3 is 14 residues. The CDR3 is CASSFRQINTEAFF. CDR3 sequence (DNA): TGTGCCAGCAGTTTTCGACAGATTAACACTGAAGCTTTCTTT.

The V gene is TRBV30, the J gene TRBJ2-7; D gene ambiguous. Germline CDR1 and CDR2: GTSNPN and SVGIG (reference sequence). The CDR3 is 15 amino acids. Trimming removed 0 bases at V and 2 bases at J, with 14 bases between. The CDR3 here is CAWSVPFTYTYEQYF. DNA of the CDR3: TGTGCCTGGAGTGTACCTTTTACGTACACCTACGAGCAGTACTTC.

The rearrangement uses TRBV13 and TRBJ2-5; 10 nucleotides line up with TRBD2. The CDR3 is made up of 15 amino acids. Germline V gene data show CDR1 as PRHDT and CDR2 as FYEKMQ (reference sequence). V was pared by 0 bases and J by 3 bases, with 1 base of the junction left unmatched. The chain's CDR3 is CASSLGAGGEETQYF. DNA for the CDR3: TGTGCCAGCAGCTTAGGAGCGGGGGGGGAAGAGACCCAGTACTTC.

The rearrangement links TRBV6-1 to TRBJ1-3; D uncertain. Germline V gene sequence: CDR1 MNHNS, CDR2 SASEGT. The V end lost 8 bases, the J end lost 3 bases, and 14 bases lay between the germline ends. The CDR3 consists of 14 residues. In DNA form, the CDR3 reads TGTGCCAGCCGTGTTGGCCCAAATGGAAACACCATATATTTT. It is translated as CASRVGPNGNTIYF.

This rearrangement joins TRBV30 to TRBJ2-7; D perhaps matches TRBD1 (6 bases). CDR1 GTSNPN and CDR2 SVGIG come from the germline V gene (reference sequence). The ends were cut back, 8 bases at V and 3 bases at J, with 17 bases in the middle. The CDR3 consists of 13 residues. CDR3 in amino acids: CALDSPFLYEQYF. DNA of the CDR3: TGTGCCCTGGACAGTCCCTTTCTCTACGAGCAGTACTTC.

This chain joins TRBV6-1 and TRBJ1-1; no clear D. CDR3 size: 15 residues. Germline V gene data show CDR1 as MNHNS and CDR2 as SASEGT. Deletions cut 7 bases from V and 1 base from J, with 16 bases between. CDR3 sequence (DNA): TGTGCCAGCAATTCGGGGAGACGTTCGAACACTGAAGCTTTCTTT. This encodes CASNSGRRSNTEAFF.

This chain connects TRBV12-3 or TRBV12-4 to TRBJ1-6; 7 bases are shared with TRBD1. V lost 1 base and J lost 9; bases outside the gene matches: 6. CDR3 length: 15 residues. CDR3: CASSLGQGIISPLHF. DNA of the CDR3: TGTGCCAGCAGTTTAGGACAGGGAATAATTTCACCCCTCCACTTT.

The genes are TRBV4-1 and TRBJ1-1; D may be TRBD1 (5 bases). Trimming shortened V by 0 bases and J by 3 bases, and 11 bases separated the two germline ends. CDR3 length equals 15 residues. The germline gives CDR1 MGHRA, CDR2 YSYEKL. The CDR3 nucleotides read TGCGCCAGCAGCCAAGAAGGCGGCAGGGACACTGAAGCTTTCTTT. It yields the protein CASSQEGGRDTEAFF.

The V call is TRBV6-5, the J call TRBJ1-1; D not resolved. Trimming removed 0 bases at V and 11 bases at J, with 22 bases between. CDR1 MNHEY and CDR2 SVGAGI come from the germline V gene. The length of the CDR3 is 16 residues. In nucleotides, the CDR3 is TGTGCCAGCAGTTACTCGATGTCGGTTGAAGTTTTTGGGGCTTTCTTT. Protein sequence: CASSYSMSVEVFGAFF.

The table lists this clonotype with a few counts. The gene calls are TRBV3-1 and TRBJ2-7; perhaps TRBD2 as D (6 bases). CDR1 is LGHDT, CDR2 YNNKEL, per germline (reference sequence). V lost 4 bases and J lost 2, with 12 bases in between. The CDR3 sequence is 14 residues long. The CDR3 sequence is CASSPGLTPYEQYF. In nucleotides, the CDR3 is TGTGCCAGCAGCCCGGGACTTACGCCCTACGAGCAGTACTTC.

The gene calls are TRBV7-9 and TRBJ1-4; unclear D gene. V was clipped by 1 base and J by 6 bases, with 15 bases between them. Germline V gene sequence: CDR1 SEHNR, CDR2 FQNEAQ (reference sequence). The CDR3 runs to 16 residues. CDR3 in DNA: TGTGCCAGCAGCTTAGACGCCGGAAATCGGGATGAAAAACTGTTTTTT. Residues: CASSLDAGNRDEKLFF.

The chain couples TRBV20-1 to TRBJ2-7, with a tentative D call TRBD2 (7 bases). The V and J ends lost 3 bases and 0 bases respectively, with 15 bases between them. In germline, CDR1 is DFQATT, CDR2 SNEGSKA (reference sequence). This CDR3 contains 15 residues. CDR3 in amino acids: CSASGAGALSYEQYF. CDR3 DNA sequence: TGCAGTGCTAGCGGGGCGGGGGCGCTCTCCTACGAGCAGTACTTC.

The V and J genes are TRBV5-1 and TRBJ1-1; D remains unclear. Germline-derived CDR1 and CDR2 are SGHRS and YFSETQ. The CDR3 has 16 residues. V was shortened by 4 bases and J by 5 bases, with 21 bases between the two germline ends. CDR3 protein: CASSIGDWEAETEAFF. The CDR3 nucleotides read TGCGCCAGCAGCATTGGTGATTGGGAGGCAGAAACTGAAGCTTTCTTT.

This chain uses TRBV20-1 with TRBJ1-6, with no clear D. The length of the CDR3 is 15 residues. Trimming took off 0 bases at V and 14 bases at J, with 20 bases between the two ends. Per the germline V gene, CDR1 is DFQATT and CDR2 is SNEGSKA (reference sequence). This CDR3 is CSARDTRSSRWALHF. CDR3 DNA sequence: TGCAGTGCTAGAGACACGAGGTCCTCGAGGTGGGCCCTCCACTTT.

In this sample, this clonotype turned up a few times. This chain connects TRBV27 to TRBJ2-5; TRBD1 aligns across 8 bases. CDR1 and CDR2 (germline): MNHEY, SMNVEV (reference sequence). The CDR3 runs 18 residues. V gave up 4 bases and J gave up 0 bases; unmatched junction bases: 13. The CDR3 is CASSSLDRVNWYQETQYF. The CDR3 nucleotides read TGTGCCAGCAGTTCACTGGACAGGGTCAATTGGTACCAAGAGACCCAGTACTTC.

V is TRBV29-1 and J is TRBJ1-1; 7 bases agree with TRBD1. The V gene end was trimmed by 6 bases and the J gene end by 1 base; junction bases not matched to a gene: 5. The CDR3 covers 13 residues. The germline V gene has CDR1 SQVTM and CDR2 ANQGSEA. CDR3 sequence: CSVTGSANTEAFF. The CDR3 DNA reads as TGCAGCGTGACAGGGTCCGCGAACACTGAAGCTTTCTTT.

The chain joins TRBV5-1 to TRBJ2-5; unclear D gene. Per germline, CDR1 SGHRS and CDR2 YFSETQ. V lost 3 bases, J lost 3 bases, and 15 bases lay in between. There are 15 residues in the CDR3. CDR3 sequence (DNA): TGCGCCAGCAGCTCGGGCCGGAACGTGAAAGAGACCCAGTACTTC. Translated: CASSSGRNVKETQYF.

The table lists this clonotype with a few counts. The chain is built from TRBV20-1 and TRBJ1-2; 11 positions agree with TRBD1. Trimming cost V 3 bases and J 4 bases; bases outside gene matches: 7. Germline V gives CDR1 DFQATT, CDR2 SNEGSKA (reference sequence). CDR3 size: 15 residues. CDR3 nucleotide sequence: TGCAGTGCTAGTTCGTCCGGGACAGGGGGCTATGGCTACACCTTC. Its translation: CSASSSGTGGYGYTF.

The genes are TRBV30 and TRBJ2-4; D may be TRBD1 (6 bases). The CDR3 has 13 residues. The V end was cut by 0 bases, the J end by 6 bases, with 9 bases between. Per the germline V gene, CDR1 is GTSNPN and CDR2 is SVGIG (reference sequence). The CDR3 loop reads CAWSVTGLNIQYF. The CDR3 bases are TGTGCCTGGAGTGTAACAGGGCTAAACATTCAGTACTTC.

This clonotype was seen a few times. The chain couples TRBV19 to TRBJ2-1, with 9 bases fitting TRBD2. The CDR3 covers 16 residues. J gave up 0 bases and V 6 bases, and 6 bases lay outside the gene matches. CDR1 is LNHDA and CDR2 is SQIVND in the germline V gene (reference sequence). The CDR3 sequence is CASRETSGSSYNEQFF. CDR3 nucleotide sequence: TGTGCCAGTAGGGAGACTAGCGGAAGCTCCTACAATGAGCAGTTCTTC.

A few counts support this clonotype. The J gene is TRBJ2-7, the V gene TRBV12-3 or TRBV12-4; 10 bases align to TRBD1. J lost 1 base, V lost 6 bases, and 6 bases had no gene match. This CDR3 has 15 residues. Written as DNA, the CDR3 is TGTGCCAGCAGCACTGGGGGACAGGGGTCCTACGAGCAGTACTTC. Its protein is CASSTGGQGSYEQYF.

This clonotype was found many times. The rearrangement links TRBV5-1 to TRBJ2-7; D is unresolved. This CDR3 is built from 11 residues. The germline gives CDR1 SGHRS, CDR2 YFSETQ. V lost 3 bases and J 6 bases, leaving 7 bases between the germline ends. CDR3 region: CASSSEFEQYF. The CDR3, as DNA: TGCGCCAGCAGCTCCGAGTTCGAGCAGTACTTC.

The CDR3 region has the DNA TGTGCCAGCTCACCACCCGGACTAGCGGGAGACCATGAGCAGTTCTTC. Translated, it gives CASSPPGLAGDHEQFF. The chain uses TRBV18 and TRBJ2-1; 13 bases align to TRBD2. CDR1 KGHSH and CDR2 LQKENI come from the germline V gene. The J segment lost 8 bases and the V segment lost 0 bases, leaving 4 bases of the junction unmatched. This CDR3 contains 16 residues.

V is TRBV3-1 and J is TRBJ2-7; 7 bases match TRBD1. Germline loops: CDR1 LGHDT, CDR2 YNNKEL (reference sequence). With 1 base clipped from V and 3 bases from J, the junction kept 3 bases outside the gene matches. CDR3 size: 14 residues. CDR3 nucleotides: TGTGCCAGCAGCCAAGGGGACAGTCTCTACGAGCAGTACTTC. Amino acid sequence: CASSQGDSLYEQYF.